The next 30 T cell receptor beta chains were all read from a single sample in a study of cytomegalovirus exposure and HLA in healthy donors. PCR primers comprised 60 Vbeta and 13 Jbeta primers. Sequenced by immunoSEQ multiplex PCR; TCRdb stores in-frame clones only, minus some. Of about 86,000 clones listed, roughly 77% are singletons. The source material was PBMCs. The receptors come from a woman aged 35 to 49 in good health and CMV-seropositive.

CDR3 DNA sequence: TGTGCCAGCAGCGTAGGGCTAGCGGGGAGCTTCTCCTACGAGCAGTACTTC. It encodes CASSVGLAGSFSYEQYF. V gene TRBV9 combines with J gene TRBJ2-7, with 9 nucleotides matching TRBD2. This CDR3 has 17 amino acids. Germline-derived CDR1 and CDR2 are SGDLS and YYNGEE. Trimming cost V 0 bases and J 0 bases; bases outside gene matches: 7. The full variable domain, rest sourced from reference TRBV9 and TRBJ2-7, is DSGVTQTPKHLITATGQRVTLRCSPRSGDLSVYWYQQSLDQGLQFLIQYYNGEERAKGNILERFSAQQFPDLHSELNLSSLELGDSALYFCASSVGLAGSFSYEQYFGPGTRLTVT.

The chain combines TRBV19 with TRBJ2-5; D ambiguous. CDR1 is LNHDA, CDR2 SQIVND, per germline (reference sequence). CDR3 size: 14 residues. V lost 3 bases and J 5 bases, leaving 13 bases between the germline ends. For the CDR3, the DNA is TGTGCCAGTAGTATTACTCAACCTTCGGAGACCCAGTACTTC. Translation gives CASSITQPSETQYF.

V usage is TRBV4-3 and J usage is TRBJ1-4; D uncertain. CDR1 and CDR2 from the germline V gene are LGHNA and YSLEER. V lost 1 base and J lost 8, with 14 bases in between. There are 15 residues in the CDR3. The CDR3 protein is CASSQGSSGAEKLFF. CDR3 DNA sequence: TGCGCCAGCAGCCAAGGATCCTCAGGTGCCGAAAAACTGTTTTTT.

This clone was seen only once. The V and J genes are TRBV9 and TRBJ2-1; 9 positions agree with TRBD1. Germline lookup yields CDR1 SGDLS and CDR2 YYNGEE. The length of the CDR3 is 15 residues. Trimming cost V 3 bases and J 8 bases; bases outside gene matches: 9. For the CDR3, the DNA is TGTGCCAGCAGCGGCCGGGACAGGGCTGTACATGAGCAGTTCTTC. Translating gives CASSGRDRAVHEQFF. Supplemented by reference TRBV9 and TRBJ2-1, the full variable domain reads DSGVTQTPKHLITATGQRVTLRCSPRSGDLSVYWYQQSLDQGLQFLIQYYNGEERAKGNILERFSAQQFPDLHSELNLSSLELGDSALYFCASSGRDRAVHEQFFGPGTRLTVL.

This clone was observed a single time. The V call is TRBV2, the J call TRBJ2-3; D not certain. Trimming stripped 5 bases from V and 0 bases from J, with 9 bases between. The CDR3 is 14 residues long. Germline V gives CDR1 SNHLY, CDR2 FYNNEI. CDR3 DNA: TGTGCCAGCAGTCCTTACGGGAGCACAGATACGCAGTATTTT. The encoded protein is CASSPYGSTDTQYF. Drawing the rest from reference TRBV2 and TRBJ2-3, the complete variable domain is EPEVTQTPSHQVTQMGQEVILRCVPISNHLYFYWYRQILGQKVEFLVSFYNNEISEKSEIFDDQFSVERPDGSNFTLKIRSTKLEDSAMYFCASSPYGSTDTQYFGPGTRLTVL.

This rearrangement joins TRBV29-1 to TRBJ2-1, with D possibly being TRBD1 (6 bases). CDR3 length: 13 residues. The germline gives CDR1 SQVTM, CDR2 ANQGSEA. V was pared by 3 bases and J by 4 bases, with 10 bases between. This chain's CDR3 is CSVEGQGYNEQFF. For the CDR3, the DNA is TGCAGCGTTGAGGGTCAGGGGTACAATGAGCAGTTCTTC.

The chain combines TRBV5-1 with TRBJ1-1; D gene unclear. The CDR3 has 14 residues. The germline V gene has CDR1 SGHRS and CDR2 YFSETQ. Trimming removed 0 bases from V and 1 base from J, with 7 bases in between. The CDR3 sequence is CASSLARGNTEAFF. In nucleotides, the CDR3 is TGCGCCAGCAGCTTGGCGCGGGGGAACACTGAAGCTTTCTTT.

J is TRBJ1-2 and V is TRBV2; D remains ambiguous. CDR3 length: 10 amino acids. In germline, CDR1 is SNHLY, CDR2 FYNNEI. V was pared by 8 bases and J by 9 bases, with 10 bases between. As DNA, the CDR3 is TGTGCCAGCTACAATATTCGCTACACCTTC. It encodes CASYNIRYTF.

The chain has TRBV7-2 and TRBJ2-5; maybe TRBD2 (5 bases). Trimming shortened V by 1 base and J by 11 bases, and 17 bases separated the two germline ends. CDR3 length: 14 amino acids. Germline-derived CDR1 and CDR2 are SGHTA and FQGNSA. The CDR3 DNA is TGTGCCAGCAGCTTAGGGCCCTCCAGTGGGGAGCAGTACTTC. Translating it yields CASSLGPSSGEQYF.

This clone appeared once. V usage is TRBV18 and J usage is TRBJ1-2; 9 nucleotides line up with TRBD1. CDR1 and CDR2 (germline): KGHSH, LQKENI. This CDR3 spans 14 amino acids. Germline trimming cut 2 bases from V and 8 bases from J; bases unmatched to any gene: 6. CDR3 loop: CASSPSGQGIGYTF. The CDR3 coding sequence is TGTGCCAGCTCACCAAGCGGACAGGGGATCGGCTACACCTTC.

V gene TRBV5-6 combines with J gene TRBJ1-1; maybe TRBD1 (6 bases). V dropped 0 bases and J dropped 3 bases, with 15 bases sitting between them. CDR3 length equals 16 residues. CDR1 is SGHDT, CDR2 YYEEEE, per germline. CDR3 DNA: TGTGCCAGCAGCTTGGGGTGGGGGGGCTTCGACACTGAAGCTTTCTTT. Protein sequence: CASSLGWGGFDTEAFF. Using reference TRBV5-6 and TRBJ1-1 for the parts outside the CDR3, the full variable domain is DAGVTQSPTHLIKTRGQQVTLRCSPKSGHDTVSWYQQALGQGPQFIFQYYEEEERQRGNFPDRFSGHQFPNYSSELNVNALLLGDSALYLCASSLGWGGFDTEAFFGQGTRLTVV.

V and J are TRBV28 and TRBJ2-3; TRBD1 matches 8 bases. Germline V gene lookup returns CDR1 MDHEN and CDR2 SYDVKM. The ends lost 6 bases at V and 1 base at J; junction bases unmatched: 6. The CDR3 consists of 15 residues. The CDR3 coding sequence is TGTGCCAGCAGCACCCGACAGGGGCGCACAGATACGCAGTATTTT. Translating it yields CASSTRQGRTDTQYF.

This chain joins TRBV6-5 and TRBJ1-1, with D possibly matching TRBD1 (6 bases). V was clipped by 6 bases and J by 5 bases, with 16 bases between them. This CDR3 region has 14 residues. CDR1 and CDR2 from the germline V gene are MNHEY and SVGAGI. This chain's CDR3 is CASRNSQGLTEAFF. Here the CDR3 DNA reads TGTGCCAGCAGAAACTCCCAGGGGCTTACTGAAGCTTTCTTT.

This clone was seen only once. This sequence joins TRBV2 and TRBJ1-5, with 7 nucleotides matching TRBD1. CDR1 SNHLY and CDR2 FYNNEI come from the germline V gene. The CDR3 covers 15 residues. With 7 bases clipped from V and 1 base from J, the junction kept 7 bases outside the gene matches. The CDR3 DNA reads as TGTGCCAGCACCACGGACAGGTTAAGCAATCAGCCCCAGCATTTT. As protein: CASTTDRLSNQPQHF.

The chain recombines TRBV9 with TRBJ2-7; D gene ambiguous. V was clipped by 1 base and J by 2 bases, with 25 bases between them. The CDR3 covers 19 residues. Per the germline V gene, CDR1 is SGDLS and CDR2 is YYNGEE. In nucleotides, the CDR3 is TGTGCCAGCAGCGTAATACTGGTTAGAGGTGACGCGAACCCCTACGAGCAGTACTTC. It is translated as CASSVILVRGDANPYEQYF.

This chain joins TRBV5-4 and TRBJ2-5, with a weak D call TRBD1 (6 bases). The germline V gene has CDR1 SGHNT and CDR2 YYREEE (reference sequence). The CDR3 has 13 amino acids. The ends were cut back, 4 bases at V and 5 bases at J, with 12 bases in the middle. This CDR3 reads CASSLGTLETQYF. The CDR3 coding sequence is TGTGCCAGCAGCCTTGGGACATTGGAGACCCAGTACTTC. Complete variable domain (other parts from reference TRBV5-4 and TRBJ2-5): ETGVTQSPTHLIKTRGQQVTLRCSSQSGHNTVSWYQQALGQGPQFIFQYYREEENGRGNFPPRFSGLQFPNYSSELNVNALELDDSALYLCASSLGTLETQYFGPGTRLLVL.

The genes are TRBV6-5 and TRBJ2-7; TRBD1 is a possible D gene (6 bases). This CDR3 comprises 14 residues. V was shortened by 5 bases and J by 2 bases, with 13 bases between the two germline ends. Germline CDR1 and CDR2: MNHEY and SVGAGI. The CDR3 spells CASSPGRGTYEQYF. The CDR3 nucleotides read TGTGCCAGCAGTCCCGGCAGGGGTACCTACGAGCAGTACTTC.

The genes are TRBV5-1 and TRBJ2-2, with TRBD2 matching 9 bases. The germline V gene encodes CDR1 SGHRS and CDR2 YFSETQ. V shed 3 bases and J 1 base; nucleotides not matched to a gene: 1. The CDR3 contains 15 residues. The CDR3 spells CASSSSGVNTGELFF. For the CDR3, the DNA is TGCGCCAGCAGCTCTAGCGGGGTGAACACCGGGGAGCTGTTTTTT.

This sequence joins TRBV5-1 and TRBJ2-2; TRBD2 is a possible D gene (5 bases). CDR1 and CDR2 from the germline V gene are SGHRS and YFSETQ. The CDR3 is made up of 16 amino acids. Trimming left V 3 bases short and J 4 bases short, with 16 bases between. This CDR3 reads CASSSSVVRGTGELFF. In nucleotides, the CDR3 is TGCGCCAGCAGCTCATCAGTGGTCCGGGGCACCGGGGAGCTGTTTTTT.

The CDR3 sequence: CASRRTGQRTDTQYF. The CDR3, as DNA: TGTGCCAGCAGGAGGACTGGGCAACGGACAGATACGCAGTATTTT. The gene calls are TRBV6-6 and TRBJ2-3; TRBD2 might be the D (5 bases). This CDR3 is built from 15 residues. In germline, CDR1 is MNHNY, CDR2 SVGAGI (reference sequence). The V end lost 6 bases, the J end lost 3 bases, and 16 bases lay between the germline ends.

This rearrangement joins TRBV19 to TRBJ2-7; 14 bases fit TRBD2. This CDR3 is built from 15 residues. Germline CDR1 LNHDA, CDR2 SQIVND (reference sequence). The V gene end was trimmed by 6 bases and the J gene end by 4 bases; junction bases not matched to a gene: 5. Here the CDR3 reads CASSRTSGRSYEQYF. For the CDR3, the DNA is TGTGCCAGTAGCCGGACTAGCGGGAGGTCTTACGAGCAGTACTTC. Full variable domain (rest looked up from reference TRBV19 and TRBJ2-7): DGGITQSPKYLFRKEGQNVTLSCEQNLNHDAMYWYRQDPGQGLRLIYYSQIVNDFQKGDIAEGYSVSREKKESFPLTVTSAQKNPTAFYLCASSRTSGRSYEQYFGPGTRLTVT.

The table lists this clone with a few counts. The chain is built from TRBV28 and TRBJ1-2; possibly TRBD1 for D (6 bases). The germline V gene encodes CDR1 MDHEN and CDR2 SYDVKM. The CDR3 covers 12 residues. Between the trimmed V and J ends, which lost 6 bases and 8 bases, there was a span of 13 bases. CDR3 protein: CASSTPRGGYTF. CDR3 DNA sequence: TGTGCCAGCAGCACCCCGAGGGGGGGCTACACCTTC.

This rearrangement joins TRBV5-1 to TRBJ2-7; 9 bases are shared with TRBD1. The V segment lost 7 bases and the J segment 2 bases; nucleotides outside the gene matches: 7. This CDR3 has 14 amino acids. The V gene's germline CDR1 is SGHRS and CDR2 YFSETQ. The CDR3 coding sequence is TGCGCCAGCCACACTAGACAGGGGGCCTACGAGCAGTACTTC. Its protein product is CASHTRQGAYEQYF.

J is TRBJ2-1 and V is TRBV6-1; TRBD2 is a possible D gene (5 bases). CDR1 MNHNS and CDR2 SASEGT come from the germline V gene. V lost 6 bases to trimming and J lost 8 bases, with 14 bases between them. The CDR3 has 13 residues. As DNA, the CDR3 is TGTGCCAGCAGCCTTAGACCCGGGGATGAGCAGTTCTTC. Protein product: CASSLRPGDEQFF.

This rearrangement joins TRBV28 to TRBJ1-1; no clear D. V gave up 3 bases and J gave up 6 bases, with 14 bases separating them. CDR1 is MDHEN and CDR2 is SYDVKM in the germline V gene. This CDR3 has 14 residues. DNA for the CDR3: TGTGCCAGCAGTTTTCCCGACTTTATCTCTGAAGCTTTCTTT. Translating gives CASSFPDFISEAFF.

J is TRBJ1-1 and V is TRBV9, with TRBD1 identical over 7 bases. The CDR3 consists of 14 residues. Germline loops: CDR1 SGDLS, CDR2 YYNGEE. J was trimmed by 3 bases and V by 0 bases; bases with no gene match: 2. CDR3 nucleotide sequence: TGTGCCAGCAGCGTAGTGGGGACAGACACTGAAGCTTTCTTT. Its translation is CASSVVGTDTEAFF.

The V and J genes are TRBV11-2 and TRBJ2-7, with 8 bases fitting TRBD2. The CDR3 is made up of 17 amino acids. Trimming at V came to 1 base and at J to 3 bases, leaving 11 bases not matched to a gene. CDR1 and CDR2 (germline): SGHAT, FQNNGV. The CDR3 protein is CASSLVGGSAGVYEQYF. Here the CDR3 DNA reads TGTGCCAGCAGCTTAGTTGGGGGATCAGCGGGAGTCTACGAGCAGTACTTC.

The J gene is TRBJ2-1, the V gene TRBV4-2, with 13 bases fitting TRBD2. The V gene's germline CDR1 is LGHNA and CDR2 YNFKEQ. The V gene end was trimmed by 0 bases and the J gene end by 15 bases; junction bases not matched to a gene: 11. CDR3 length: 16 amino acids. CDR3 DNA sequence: TGTGCCAGCAGCCAAGAAAACGGACTAGCGGGAGAAGATTGGTTCTTC. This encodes CASSQENGLAGEDWFF.

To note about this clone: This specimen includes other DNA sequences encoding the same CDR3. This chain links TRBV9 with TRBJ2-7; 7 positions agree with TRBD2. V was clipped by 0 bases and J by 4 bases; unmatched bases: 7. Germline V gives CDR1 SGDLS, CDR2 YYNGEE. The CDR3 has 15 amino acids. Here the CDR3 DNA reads TGTGCCAGCAGCGTAGATGGCGGGAGCTCTTACGAGCAGTACTTC. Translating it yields CASSVDGGSSYEQYF.

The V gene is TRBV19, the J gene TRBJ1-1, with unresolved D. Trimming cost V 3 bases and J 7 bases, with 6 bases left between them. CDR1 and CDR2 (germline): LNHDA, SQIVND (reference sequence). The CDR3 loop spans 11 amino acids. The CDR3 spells CASSMRGEAFF. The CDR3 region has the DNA TGTGCCAGTAGTATGCGGGGTGAAGCTTTCTTT.